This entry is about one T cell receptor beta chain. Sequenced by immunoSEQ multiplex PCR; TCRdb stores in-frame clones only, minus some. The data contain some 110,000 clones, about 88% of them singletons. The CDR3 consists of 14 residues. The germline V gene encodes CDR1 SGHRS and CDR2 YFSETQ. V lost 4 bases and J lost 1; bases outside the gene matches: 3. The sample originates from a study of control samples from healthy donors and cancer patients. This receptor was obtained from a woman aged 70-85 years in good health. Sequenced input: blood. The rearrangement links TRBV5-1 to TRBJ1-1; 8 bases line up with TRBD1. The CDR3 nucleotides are TGCGCCAGCAGCACGGGGACAGGGAACACTGAAGCTTTCTTT. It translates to CASSTGTGNTEAFF. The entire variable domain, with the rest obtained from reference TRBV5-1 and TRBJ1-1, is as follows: KAGVTQTPRYLIKTRGQQVTLSCSPISGHRSVSWYQQTPGQGLQFLFEYFSETQRNKGNFPGRFSGRQFSNSRSEMNVSTLELGDSALYLCASSTGTGNTEAFFGQGTRLTVV.